Listed here is a single T cell receptor (beta chain). The antigen remains unidentified. The split of CD4+ cells yielded CD45RA+ naive and CD45RA-negative memory subsets. The data were taken from a study of shared clonotypes between healthy human individuals. Study-level information: A donor's plate count was three for CD4 naive and three for CD4 memory; CD8 naive had two and CD8 memory one. Study-wide points: Against clonotypes common to all four donors, non-shared ones had lower generation probabilities.

Profiled with immunoSEQ multiplex PCR; TCRdb holds only in-frame clones, not every one. The sample has some 2,500,000 clones, 92% seen once. Trimming pared 4 bases from V and 5 bases from J, leaving 8 bases between. The CDR3 is 13 residues long. The germline CDR1 and CDR2 sequences are SGHAT and FQNNGV. The receptor was derived from a man in his late teens or twenties in good health. Some clones in this sample may be carry-over from other donors' samples. The chain links TRBV11-2 to TRBJ2-2; weak D call: TRBD2 (5 bases). The sequenced sample consisted of naive CD4+ T cells from PBMCs. Subset here: CD45RA+ positively selected. The CDR3 DNA reads TGTGCCAGCAGCTCCCAGCGGACCGGGGAGCTGTTTTTT. This encodes CASSSQRTGELFF. Using reference TRBV11-2 and TRBJ2-2 for the parts outside the CDR3, the full variable domain is EAGVAQSPRYKIIEKRQSVAFWCNPISGHATLYWYQQILGQGPKLLIQFQNNGVVDDSQLPKDRFSAERLKGVDSTLKIQPAKLEDSAVYLCASSSQRTGELFFGEGSRLTVL.